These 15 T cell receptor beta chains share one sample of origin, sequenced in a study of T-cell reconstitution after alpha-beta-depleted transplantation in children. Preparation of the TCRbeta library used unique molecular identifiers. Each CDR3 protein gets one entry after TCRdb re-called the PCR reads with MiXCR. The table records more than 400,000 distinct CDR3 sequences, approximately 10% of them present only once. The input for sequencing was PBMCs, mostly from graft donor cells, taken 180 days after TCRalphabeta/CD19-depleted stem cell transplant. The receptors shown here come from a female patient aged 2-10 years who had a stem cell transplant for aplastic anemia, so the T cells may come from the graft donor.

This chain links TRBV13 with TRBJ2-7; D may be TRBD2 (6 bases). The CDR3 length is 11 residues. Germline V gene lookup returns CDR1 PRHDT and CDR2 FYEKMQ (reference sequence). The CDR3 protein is CASSLDGGIVV. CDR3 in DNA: TGTGCCAGCAGCTTAGATGGCGGGATAGTGGTC.

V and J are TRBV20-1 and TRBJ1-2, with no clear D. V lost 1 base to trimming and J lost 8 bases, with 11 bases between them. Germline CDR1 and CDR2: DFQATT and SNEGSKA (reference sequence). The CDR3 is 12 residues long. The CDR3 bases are TGCAGTGCTAGAGGGTCGGGTGGGGGCTACACCTTC. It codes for CSARGSGGGYTF.

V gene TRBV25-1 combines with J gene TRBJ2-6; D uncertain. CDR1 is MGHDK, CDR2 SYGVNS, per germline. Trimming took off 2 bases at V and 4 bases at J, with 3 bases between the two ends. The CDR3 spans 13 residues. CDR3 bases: TGTGCCAGCAGTGAACCCGGGGCCAACGTCCTGACTTTC. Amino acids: CASSEPGANVLTF.

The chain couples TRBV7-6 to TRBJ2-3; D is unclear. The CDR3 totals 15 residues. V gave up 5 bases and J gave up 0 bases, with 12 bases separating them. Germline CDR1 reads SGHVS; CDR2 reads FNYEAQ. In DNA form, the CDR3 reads TGTGCCAGCAGCCCCGGCGTGTCTAGCACAGATACGCAGTATTTT. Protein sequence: CASSPGVSSTDTQYF.

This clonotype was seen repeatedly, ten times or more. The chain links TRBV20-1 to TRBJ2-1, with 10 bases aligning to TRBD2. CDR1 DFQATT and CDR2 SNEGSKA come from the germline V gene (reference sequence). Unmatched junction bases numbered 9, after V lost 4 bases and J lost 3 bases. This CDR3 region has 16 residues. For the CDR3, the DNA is TGCAGTGCTAACCACCTGACTAGCGGGTTCTACAATGAGCAGTTCTTC. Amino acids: CSANHLTSGFYNEQFF.

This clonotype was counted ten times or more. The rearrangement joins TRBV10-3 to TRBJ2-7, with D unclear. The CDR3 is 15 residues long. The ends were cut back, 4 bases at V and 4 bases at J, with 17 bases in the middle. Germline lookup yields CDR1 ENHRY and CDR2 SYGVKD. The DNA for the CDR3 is TGTGCCATCAGTGGCAATCCGGTCGGACGTTACGAGCAGTACTTC. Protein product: CAISGNPVGRYEQYF.

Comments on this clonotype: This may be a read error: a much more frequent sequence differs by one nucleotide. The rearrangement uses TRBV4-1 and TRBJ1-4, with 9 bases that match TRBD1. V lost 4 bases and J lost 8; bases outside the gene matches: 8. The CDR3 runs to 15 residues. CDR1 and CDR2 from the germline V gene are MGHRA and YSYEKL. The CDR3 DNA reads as TGCGCCAGCAGCCTACAGGGGGCGGGACGCGAAAAACTGTTTTTT. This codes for CASSLQGAGREKLFF.

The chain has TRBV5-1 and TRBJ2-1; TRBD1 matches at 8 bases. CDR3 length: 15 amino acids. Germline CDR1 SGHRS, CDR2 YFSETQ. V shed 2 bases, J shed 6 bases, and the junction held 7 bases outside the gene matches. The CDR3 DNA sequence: TGCGCCAGCAGCTTCCGGGACAGGATGCTCAATGAGCAGTTCTTC. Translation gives CASSFRDRMLNEQFF. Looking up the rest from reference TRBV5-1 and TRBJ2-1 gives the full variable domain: KAGVTQTPRYLIKTRGQQVTLSCSPISGHRSVSWYQQTPGQGLQFLFEYFSETQRNKGNFPGRFSGRQFSNSRSEMNVSTLELGDSALYLCASSFRDRMLNEQFFGPGTRLTVL.

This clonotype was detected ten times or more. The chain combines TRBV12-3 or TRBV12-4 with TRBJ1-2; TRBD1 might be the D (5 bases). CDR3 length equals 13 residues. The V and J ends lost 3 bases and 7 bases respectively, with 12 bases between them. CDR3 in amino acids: CASSFRGTAGYTF. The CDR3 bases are TGTGCCAGCAGTTTTCGGGGGACGGCTGGCTACACCTTC.

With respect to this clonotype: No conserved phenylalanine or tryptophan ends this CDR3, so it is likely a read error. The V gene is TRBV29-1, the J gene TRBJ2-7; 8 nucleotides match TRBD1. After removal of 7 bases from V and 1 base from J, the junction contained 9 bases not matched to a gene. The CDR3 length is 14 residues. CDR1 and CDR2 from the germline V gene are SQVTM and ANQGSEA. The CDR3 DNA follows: TGCAGCGCCGAGGCCGGGACAGGATCCTACGAGCAGTACTCC. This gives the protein CSAEAGTGSYEQYS.

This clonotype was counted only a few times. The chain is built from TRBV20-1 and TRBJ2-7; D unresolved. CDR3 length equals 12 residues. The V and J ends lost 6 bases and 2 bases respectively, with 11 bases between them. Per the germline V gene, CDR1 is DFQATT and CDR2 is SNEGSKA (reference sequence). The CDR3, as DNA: TGCAGTGCCCCCGCACAACCCTACGAGCAGTACTTC. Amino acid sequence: CSAPAQPYEQYF.

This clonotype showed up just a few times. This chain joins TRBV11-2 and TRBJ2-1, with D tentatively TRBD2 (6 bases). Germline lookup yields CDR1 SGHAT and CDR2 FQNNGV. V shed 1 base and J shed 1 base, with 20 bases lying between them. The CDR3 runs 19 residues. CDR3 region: CASSLGSGVGVASYNEQFF. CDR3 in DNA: TGTGCCAGCAGCTTAGGGTCGGGGGTCGGGGTAGCATCCTACAATGAGCAGTTCTTC.

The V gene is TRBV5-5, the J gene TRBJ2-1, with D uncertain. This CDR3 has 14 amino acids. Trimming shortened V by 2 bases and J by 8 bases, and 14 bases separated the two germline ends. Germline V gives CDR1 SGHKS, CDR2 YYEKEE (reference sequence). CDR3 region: CASSLIKTFDEQFF. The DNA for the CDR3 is TGTGCCAGCAGCTTAATTAAGACATTTGATGAGCAGTTCTTC.

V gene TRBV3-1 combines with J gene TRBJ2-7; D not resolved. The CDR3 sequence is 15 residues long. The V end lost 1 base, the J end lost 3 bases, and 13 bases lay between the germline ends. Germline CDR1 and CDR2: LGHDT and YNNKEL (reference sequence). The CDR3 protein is CASSQGINPNYEQYV. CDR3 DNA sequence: TGTGCCAGCAGCCAAGGTATCAATCCTAACTACGAGCAGTACGTC.

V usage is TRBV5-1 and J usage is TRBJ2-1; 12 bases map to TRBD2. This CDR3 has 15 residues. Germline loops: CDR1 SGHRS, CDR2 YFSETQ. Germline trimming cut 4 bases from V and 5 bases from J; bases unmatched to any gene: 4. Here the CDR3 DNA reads TGCGCCAGCAGCCCTAGCGGGAGGGGACACAATGAGCAGTTCTTC. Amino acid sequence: CASSPSGRGHNEQFF.